The 13 T cell receptor beta chains reported below all come from one sample, sequenced in a study of Ad26.COV2.S vaccination and SARS-CoV-2 variants. The repertoire was sequenced with immunoSEQ multiplex PCR; TCRdb's copy has only in-frame clones and lacks some. The sample lists hundreds of thousands of clones, 80% to 90% seen once, with around 3.5% in the top ten. Stated treatment: roughly 19 received Ad26.COV2.S at low or high dose, single or two shots; several received placebo; per-sample allocation not given. Specimen acquisition occurred on day 63 following the initial vaccine or placebo injection. The sample was peripheral blood, taken in a trial of Ad26.COV2.S vaccine versus placebo. The receptors here all came from a person between 18 and 59 years old who received the Ad26.COV2.S COVID-19 vaccine or a placebo.

The chain has TRBV6-5 and TRBJ1-5, with D unresolved. Germline values: CDR1 MNHEY, CDR2 SVGAGI. Between the trimmed V and J ends, which lost 6 bases and 7 bases, there was a span of 19 bases. The CDR3 is 15 residues long. The CDR3 sequence is CASSRTARSGQPQHF. The CDR3 DNA sequence: TGTGCCAGCAGCCGCACCGCCAGGTCGGGACAGCCCCAGCATTTT.

The chain joins TRBV11-3 to TRBJ2-2; a possible D gene is TRBD2 (5 bases). Trimming left V 5 bases short and J 5 bases short, with 15 bases between. Germline V gene lookup returns CDR1 SGHNT and CDR2 YENEEA. CDR3 length: 15 residues. The CDR3 loop is CASSPRTGGTGELFF. DNA of the CDR3: TGTGCCAGCAGCCCCCGGACCGGCGGGACCGGGGAGCTGTTTTTT.

V usage is TRBV11-2 and J usage is TRBJ1-5, with D possibly TRBD1 on 6 matching bases. CDR3 length: 14 amino acids. Trimming removed 5 bases from V and 3 bases from J, with 11 bases in between. The germline V gene encodes CDR1 SGHAT and CDR2 FQNNGV. The DNA for the CDR3 is TGTGCCAGCAGCAGTCAGGGGCTCAATCAGCCCCAGCATTTT. Translating gives CASSSQGLNQPQHF.

The V and J genes are TRBV15 and TRBJ2-7; tentatively, D is TRBD1 (5 bases). Germline assignment: CDR1 LNHNV and CDR2 YYDKDF (reference sequence). The CDR3 spans 15 residues. With 3 bases removed from V and 2 bases from J, the gap between germline ends came to 14 bases. The DNA of the CDR3 is TGTGCCACCAGCAGGAAAGACAGAGCGCCCTACGAGCAGTACTTC. Its translation is CATSRKDRAPYEQYF.

Turning to this clone: This specimen includes other DNA sequences encoding the same CDR3. This chain uses TRBV3-1 (or the pseudogene TRBV3-2) with TRBJ2-3; D unresolved. Germline-derived CDR1 and CDR2 are LGHDT and YNNKEL (reference sequence). The CDR3 contains 12 residues. V was pared by 1 base and J by 5 bases, with 4 bases between. In DNA form, the CDR3 reads TGTGCCAGCAGCCAAGTGGAAGATACGCAGTATTTT. Translated: CASSQVEDTQYF.

The CDR3 coding sequence is TGCGCCAGCAGCGTGACAGGAGAGGAGACCCAGTACTTC. Amino acids: CASSVTGEETQYF. This chain connects TRBV5-1 to TRBJ2-5; TRBD1 is a possible D gene (6 bases). V was trimmed by 4 bases and J by 5 bases, leaving 12 bases between them. This CDR3 is 13 amino acids long. Germline V gives CDR1 SGHRS, CDR2 YFSETQ.

CDR3 amino acids: CASSFDRAYGYTF. The CDR3 DNA reads TGTGCCAGCAGTTTCGACAGGGCGTATGGCTACACCTTC. The chain carries TRBV25-1 and TRBJ1-2, with TRBD1 identical over 7 bases. J lost 5 bases, V lost 5 bases, and 5 bases had no gene match. Germline lookup yields CDR1 MGHDK and CDR2 SYGVNS. This CDR3 has 13 residues.

This clone showed up just once. V and J are TRBV3-1 (or the pseudogene TRBV3-2) and TRBJ1-3; D might be TRBD1 (5 bases). CDR1 is LGHDT, CDR2 YNNKEL, per germline (reference sequence). V lost 4 bases to trimming and J lost 4 bases, with 14 bases between them. The CDR3 totals 15 residues. CDR3 residues: CASSRTGTDGNTIYF. CDR3 nucleotides: TGTGCCAGCAGCCGAACCGGGACGGACGGAAACACCATATATTTT.

The rearrangement uses TRBV7-2 and TRBJ2-2, with D perhaps TRBD2 (5 bases). This CDR3 has 14 amino acids. Trimming stripped 1 base from V and 6 bases from J, with 9 bases between. The germline V gene encodes CDR1 SGHTA and CDR2 FQGNSA. In DNA form, the CDR3 reads TGTGCCAGCAGCTTAGGACTCGGGGCCGGGGAGCTGTTTTTT. Protein product: CASSLGLGAGELFF.

J is TRBJ1-2 and V is TRBV9, with 12 bases that match TRBD1. The CDR3 has 17 amino acids. The V gene's germline CDR1 is SGDLS and CDR2 YYNGEE. Losses at the gene ends were 4 bases for V and 1 base for J; bases not matched to a gene: 8. The chain's CDR3 is CASSSGTGGPINYGYTF. CDR3 coding DNA: TGTGCCAGCAGCTCAGGGACAGGGGGCCCCATTAACTATGGCTACACCTTC.

The chain links TRBV5-1 to TRBJ1-5, with a possible D match to TRBD1 (6 bases). Germline lookup yields CDR1 SGHRS and CDR2 YFSETQ. This CDR3 comprises 15 residues. V was trimmed by 0 bases and J by 4 bases, leaving 11 bases between them. CDR3 region: CASSLGAGVNQPQHF. The CDR3 coding sequence is TGCGCCAGCAGCTTGGGGGCAGGGGTAAATCAGCCCCAGCATTTT.

J is TRBJ2-1 and V is TRBV9; 7 bases are a match to TRBD2. The CDR3 is 17 residues long. Germline V gene sequence: CDR1 SGDLS, CDR2 YYNGEE. Trimming cost V 4 bases and J 0 bases; bases outside gene matches: 10. Written as DNA, the CDR3 is TGTGCCAGCAGCCCCTGGGGAGGGGCGTCCTCCTACAATGAGCAGTTCTTC. As protein: CASSPWGGASSYNEQFF. The full variable domain, with the rest looked up from reference TRBV9 and TRBJ2-1, is DSGVTQTPKHLITATGQRVTLRCSPRSGDLSVYWYQQSLDQGLQFLIQYYNGEERAKGNILERFSAQQFPDLHSELNLSSLELGDSALYFCASSPWGGASSYNEQFFGPGTRLTVL.

The chain joins TRBV5-1 to TRBJ1-2; D perhaps matches TRBD1 (5 bases). CDR3 length equals 15 residues. Germline CDR1 and CDR2: SGHRS and YFSETQ. Trimming shortened V by 1 base and J by 8 bases, and 18 bases separated the two germline ends. The CDR3 loop is CASSLTNGGESGYTF. The CDR3 DNA sequence: TGCGCCAGCAGCTTGACGAACGGGGGGGAAAGCGGCTACACCTTC. The full variable domain, with the rest looked up from reference TRBV5-1 and TRBJ1-2, is KAGVTQTPRYLIKTRGQQVTLSCSPISGHRSVSWYQQTPGQGLQFLFEYFSETQRNKGNFPGRFSGRQFSNSRSEMNVSTLELGDSALYLCASSLTNGGESGYTFGSGTRLTVV.